Listed below are T cell receptor beta chains from one sample, sequenced in a study of control samples from healthy donors and cancer patients. Some clones are missing from TCRdb's copy, which holds only in-frame ones; the method was immunoSEQ multiplex PCR. The sample holds about 130,000 clones; around nine tenths are singletons and the top ten take 5.5%. Material for sequencing was blood. Source of these receptors: a man aged 18 to 29 in good health. Each CDR3 is given with its conserved first and last residue. D genes are given only for firm matches. Some rows mark clone size as missing; the rest say once, few, many or name a class of expanded clone.

>-|-|TRBJ2-1|TRBV11-2
TGTGCCAGCAGCCCAGAGGAATGGGGAAATTACAATGAGCAGTTCTTC
CASSPEEWGNYNEQFF
>-|-|TRBJ2-1|TRBV5-4
TGTGCCAGCAGCCTATCCGGGGGCACCTACAATGAGCAGTTCTTC
CASSLSGGTYNEQFF
>-|-|TRBJ2-3|TRBV5-1
TGCGCCAGCAGCTTGGGAGATACGCAGTATTTT
CASSLGDTQYF
>-|-|TRBJ2-3|TRBV6-1
TGTGCCAGCAGTGAAGCGATACAGGGTGGGGATACGCAGTATTTT
CASSEAIQGGDTQYF
>-|-|TRBJ2-7|TRBV6-2/TRBV6-3
TGTGCCAGCAGTCCCCATCAGGGTAATCCTACCTACGAGCAGTACTTC
CASSPHQGNPTYEQYF
>once|TRBD2|TRBJ2-1|TRBV7-6
TGTGCCAGCAGCAACCCGTTAGCGGGGGGGCCCCGGAATGAGCAGTTCTTC
CASSNPLAGGPRNEQFF
>-|TRBD1|TRBJ2-7|TRBV30
TGTGCCTGGAGTGCCCAACCGGGACAGGGGCAAGACGAGCAGTACTTC
CAWSAQPGQGQDEQYF
>-|TRBD1|TRBJ1-1|TRBV6-5
TGTGCCAGCACCCGCCTGACAGGGGGAAGCACTGAAGCTTTCTTT
CASTRLTGGSTEAFF
>-|-|TRBJ1-2|TRBV4-1
TGCGCCAGCAGCCAAGATTCTAGGGGTACGGAGCGCTCTAACTATGGCTACACCTTC
CASSQDSRGTERSNYGYTF
>-|-|TRBJ1-2|TRBV9
TGTGCCAGCAGTCCCCAGGGCTACTATGGCTACACCTTC
CASSPQGYYGYTF
>-|TRBD1|TRBJ2-5|TRBV9
TGTGCCAGCAGCGTAGATTTTGGGGGACAGGGGACCCAGTACTTC
CASSVDFGGQGTQYF
>-|-|TRBJ2-5|TRBV4-1
TGCGCCAGCAGCCAAGAAGAGGGGACCCAGTACTTC
CASSQEEGTQYF
>-|-|TRBJ1-1|TRBV5-1
TGCGCCAGCAGCTTGGAGGGCGGGGGAACCGACGCTTTCTTT
CASSLEGGGTDAFF
>-|TRBD1|TRBJ2-7|TRBV6-5
TGTGCCAGCCTGGGACAGTCCTCCTACGAGCAGTACTTC
CASLGQSSYEQYF
>-|-|TRBJ2-3|TRBV18
TGTGCCAGCTCACCACTCGAGGGAGGGGGCCTCGGTACGCAGTATTTT
CASSPLEGGGLGTQYF
>-|-|TRBJ1-2|TRBV27
TGTGCCAGCAGTGGGGACTTTCTTGGCTACACCTTC
CASSGDFLGYTF
>-|TRBD1|TRBJ2-4|TRBV11-1
TGTGCCAGCAGCTTAGCGACAGGGGCCAAAAACATTCAGTACTTC
CASSLATGAKNIQYF
>-|-|TRBJ1-1|TRBV5-5
TGTGCCAGCAGCCTTTCCCGGCCCCGAGGAGATGAAGCTTTCTTT
CASSLSRPRGDEAFF
>-|-|TRBJ1-2|TRBV27
TGTGCCAGCAGTCCCGGGGCTAGGGTTCATAGTGGCTACACCTTC
CASSPGARVHSGYTF
>-|-|TRBJ2-3|TRBV27
TGTGCCAGCAGTTTAAGTACAGGGTACCCAGATACGCAGTATTTT
CASSLSTGYPDTQYF
>-|-|TRBJ2-3|TRBV29-1
TGCAGCGCAAAGACGGGAGATACGCAGTATTTT
CSAKTGDTQYF
>-|-|TRBJ1-1|TRBV18
TGTGCCAGCTCGCCAGGACAGATGAACACTGAAGCTTTCTTT
CASSPGQMNTEAFF
>-|-|TRBJ2-2|TRBV9
TGTGCCAGCAGCGAAGGTCAGAACACCGGGGAGCTGTTTTTT
CASSEGQNTGELFF
>-|-|TRBJ2-7|TRBV3-1/TRBV3-2
TGTGCCAGCAGCCAAGATCGCAGGGCTAACCTCTACGAGCAGTACTTC
CASSQDRRANLYEQYF
>-|-|TRBJ2-3|TRBV5-4
TGTGCCAGCAGCTCGTCCCGGGAGAACACAGATACGCAGTATTTT
CASSSSRENTDTQYF
>-|TRBD1|TRBJ2-7|TRBV4-1
TGCGCCAGCAGCCCAGAGGGGGCCAGCTACGAGCAGTACTTC
CASSPEGASYEQYF
>-|TRBD1|TRBJ1-4|TRBV6-5
TGTGCCAGCGGACAAGGGACAGGGGAGGCTGAAAAACTGTTTTTT
CASGQGTGEAEKLFF
>once|-|TRBJ2-1|TRBV12-5
TGTGCTAGTGGTTTGGCCCCTGGGGCGGGTGTGTTCTTC
CASGLAPGAGVFF
>-|-|TRBJ1-5|TRBV19
TGTGCCAGTAGCTGGACAGCGAGTAGCAATCAGCCCCAGCATTTT
CASSWTASSNQPQHF
>-|-|TRBJ1-6|TRBV23-1
TGCGCCAGCAGTCACGAGGGGGAATACAGGGATACACCCCTCCACTTT
CASSHEGEYRDTPLHF
>-|TRBD2|TRBJ2-7|TRBV6-1
TGTGCCAGCAGTGATGGAGCGGGGAGCTCCTACGAGCAGTACTTC
CASSDGAGSSYEQYF
>-|-|TRBJ2-2|TRBV5-1
TGCGCCAGCAGCTTGGACAGAACCGGGGAGCTGTTTTTT
CASSLDRTGELFF
>-|-|TRBJ1-1|TRBV7-2
TGTGCCAGCAGCGGTTTATCCGTCATGAACACTGAAGCTTTCTTT
CASSGLSVMNTEAFF
>-|-|TRBJ2-2|TRBV24-1
TGTGCCACCAGTGATTCCCGACTAGGAGGGCCGGGGGAGCTGTTTTTT
CATSDSRLGGPGELFF
>-|TRBD1|TRBJ2-2|TRBV6-4
TGTGCCAGCAGTGAGGACAGGGAGACCGGGGAGCTGTTTTTT
CASSEDRETGELFF
>-|-|TRBJ1-2|TRBV2
TGTGCCAGCGGGATTTCGGCTGAGGGCTACACCTTC
CASGISAEGYTF
>-|TRBD1|TRBJ1-1|TRBV3-1/TRBV3-2
TGTGCCAGCAGCCAACCGGGGACAGGGTACACTGAAGCTTTCTTT
CASSQPGTGYTEAFF
>-|TRBD2|TRBJ2-3|TRBV9
TGTGCCAGCAGCCGATCAACTAGCGGGGGTGGGGCAGATACGCAGTATTTT
CASSRSTSGGGADTQYF
>-|-|TRBJ2-2|TRBV5-5
TGTGCCAGCAGAACCCCGCTCGGGGAGCTGTTTTTT
CASRTPLGELFF
>-|-|TRBJ2-5|TRBV7-9
TGTGCCAGCGTGCGCGGGTACCAAGAGACCCAGTACTTC
CASVRGYQETQYF
>-|TRBD2|TRBJ2-3|TRBV5-1
TGCGCCAGCAGCTTGGAGGGACTAGCTCCAGATACGCAGTATTTT
CASSLEGLAPDTQYF
>-|-|TRBJ1-3|TRBV5-5
TGTGCCAGCAGTCGCCAGCCGCCCCCGACTGGAAACACCATATATTTT
CASSRQPPPTGNTIYF
>-|-|TRBJ1-5|TRBV19
TGTGCCACCCACTCCTTCTCCACGGATCAGCCCCAGCATTTT
CATHSFSTDQPQHF